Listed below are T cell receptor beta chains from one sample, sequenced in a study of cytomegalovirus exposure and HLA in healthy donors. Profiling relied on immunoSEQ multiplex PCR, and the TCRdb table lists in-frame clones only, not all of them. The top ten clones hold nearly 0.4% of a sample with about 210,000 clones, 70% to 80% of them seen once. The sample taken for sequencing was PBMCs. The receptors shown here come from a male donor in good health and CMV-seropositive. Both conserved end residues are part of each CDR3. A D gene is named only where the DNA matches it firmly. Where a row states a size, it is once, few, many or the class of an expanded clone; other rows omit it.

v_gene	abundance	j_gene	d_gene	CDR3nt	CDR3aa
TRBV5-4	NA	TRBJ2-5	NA	TGTGCCAGCAGCCAAACAGGGTACCAAGAGACCCAGTACTTC	CASSQTGYQETQYF
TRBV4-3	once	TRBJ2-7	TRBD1	TGCGCCAGCAGCCTCAACCCCGGTACAGGGGGGTACGAGCAGTACTTC	CASSLNPGTGGYEQYF
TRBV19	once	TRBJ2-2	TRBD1	TGTGCCAGTAGTGTGCGACAGGGTGCCGGGGAGCTGTTTTTT	CASSVRQGAGELFF
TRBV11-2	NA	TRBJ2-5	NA	TGTGCCAGCAGCTTAGGCGCGGTGCCCTTTGAAGCTAACCAGTACTTC	CASSLGAVPFEANQYF
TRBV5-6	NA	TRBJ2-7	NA	TGTGCCAGCAGCCAGACAGGAAGGGAGCAGTACTTC	CASSQTGREQYF
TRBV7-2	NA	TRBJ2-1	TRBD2	TGTGCCAGCAGCTTAGTGTTTTGGGCTAGCGGGCACAATGAGCAGTTCTTC	CASSLVFWASGHNEQFF
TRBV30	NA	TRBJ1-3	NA	TGTGCCTGGAGTGTACAGGGCGTTAGCTCTGGAAACACCATATATTTT	CAWSVQGVSSGNTIYF
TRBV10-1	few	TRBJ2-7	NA	TGCGCCAGCAGTGGAGGTATGAGCTCCTACGAGCAGTACTTC	CASSGGMSSYEQYF
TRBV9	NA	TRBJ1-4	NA	TGTGCCAGCAGCGTAGATCCGACAGCAACTAATGAAAAACTGTTTTTT	CASSVDPTATNEKLFF
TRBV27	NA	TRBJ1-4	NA	TGTGCCAGCAGAAAGGGGATTTATGAAAAACTGTTTTTT	CASRKGIYEKLFF
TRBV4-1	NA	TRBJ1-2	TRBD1	TGCGCCAGCAGCCGACCGGGACAGGGGGCGCGGGGCTACACCTTC	CASSRPGQGARGYTF
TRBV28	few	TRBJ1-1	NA	TGTGCCAGCAGTATTACCCCCCAGCGGGCTGAAGCTTTCTTT	CASSITPQRAEAFF
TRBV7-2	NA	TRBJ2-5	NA	TGTGCCAGCAGCTTCGACAGGACGGAGACCCAGTACTTC	CASSFDRTETQYF
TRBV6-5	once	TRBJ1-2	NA	TGTGCCAGCCGCGAACAGAACAGGATCCTCTATGGCTACACCTTC	CASREQNRILYGYTF
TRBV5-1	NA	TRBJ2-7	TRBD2	TGCGCCAGCAGCCCCGGGACTAGCGGCTACGAGCAGTACTTC	CASSPGTSGYEQYF
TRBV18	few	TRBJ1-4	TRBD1	TGTGCCAGCTCACCGATACAGGGGGGCACTAATGAAAAACTGTTTTTT	CASSPIQGGTNEKLFF
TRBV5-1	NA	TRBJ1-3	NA	TGCGCCAGCAGCTTGGGGGACAAGAGCTCTGGAAACACCATATATTTT	CASSLGDKSSGNTIYF
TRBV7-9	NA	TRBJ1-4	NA	TGTTCCAGCAGCTCGACAGGCCGTTTTAATGAAAAACTGTTTTTT	CSSSSTGRFNEKLFF